These T cell receptor beta chains were read from a single sample in a study of cytomegalovirus exposure and HLA in healthy donors. Data came from immunoSEQ multiplex PCR; TCRdb stores just in-frame clones and leaves some out. The sample lists 200,000 to 250,000 clones; around four fifths were seen once. Sequenced input: PBMCs. The receptors shown here come from a woman aged 55-70 years in good health and CMV-seropositive. The CDR3 runs from the conserved cysteine through the conserved F or W. A D gene is named only where the DNA matches it firmly. Clone size, where shown, is once, few, many, or a class for clones that have expanded.

d_call j_call clone_size v_call cdr3_length cdr3_aa cdr3_nt
NA TRBJ2-5 NA TRBV15 15 CATSRATALQETQYF TGTGCCACCAGCAGAGCGACAGCTCTCCAAGAGACCCAGTACTTC
TRBD2 TRBJ2-7 few TRBV7-8 14 CASSSREGEAEQYF TGTGCCAGCAGCTCTCGGGAGGGGGAGGCCGAGCAGTACTTC
NA TRBJ2-1 NA TRBV20-1 11 CSAQQVGEQFF TGCAGTGCTCAACAGGTTGGTGAGCAGTTCTTC
NA TRBJ2-1 NA TRBV25-1 11 CASSEHYEQFF TGTGCCAGCAGTGAACATTATGAGCAGTTCTTC
TRBD1 TRBJ2-7 NA TRBV2 14 CASRAGDSSYEQYF TGTGCCAGCCGGGCAGGGGACAGCTCCTACGAGCAGTACTTC
TRBD2 TRBJ2-1 NA TRBV13 16 CASSLLWTSGGNEQFF TGTGCCAGCAGCTTACTCTGGACTAGCGGGGGAAATGAGCAGTTCTTC
NA TRBJ1-6 NA TRBV10-3 15 CASQGSTIDNSPLHF TGTGCCAGCCAGGGGTCTACGATAGATAATTCACCCCTCCACTTT
TRBD2 TRBJ2-3 once TRBV28 14 CASSSGGYTDTQYF TGTGCCAGCAGCTCCGGGGGGTACACAGATACGCAGTATTTT
NA TRBJ1-6 once TRBV4-3 15 CASSHSGGRDSPLHF TGCGCCAGCAGCCACTCTGGGGGCAGGGATTCACCCCTCCACTTT
TRBD2 TRBJ2-1 NA TRBV11-2 14 CASSFGTSGDEQFF TGTGCCAGCAGCTTTGGGACTAGCGGGGATGAGCAGTTCTTC
NA TRBJ2-3 few TRBV5-4 14 CASSLSSAADTQYF TGTGCCAGCAGCTTATCTAGTGCGGCAGATACGCAGTATTTT
NA TRBJ2-5 NA TRBV5-1 15 CASSLVPGQQETQYF TGCGCCAGCAGCTTAGTGCCGGGACAACAAGAGACCCAGTACTTC
NA TRBJ1-5 few TRBV6-5 13 CASSLYRDQPQHF TGTGCCAGCAGTTTGTACAGGGATCAGCCCCAGCATTTT
NA TRBJ2-3 NA TRBV29-1 15 CSARGSVRAADTQYF TGCAGCGCAAGGGGGTCTGTCAGGGCAGCAGATACGCAGTATTTT
TRBD1 TRBJ1-6 NA TRBV25-1 14 CASSPGDRDSPLHF TGTGCCAGCTCCCCCGGGGACAGGGATTCACCCCTCCACTTT
TRBD1 TRBJ1-4 few TRBV2 15 CASRKEGQGHEKLFF TGTGCCAGCAGGAAAGAGGGACAGGGGCATGAAAAACTGTTTTTT
NA TRBJ1-5 few TRBV5-1 18 CASSPVGGARSSNQPQHF TGCGCCAGCAGCCCGGTAGGAGGGGCGCGGAGTAGCAATCAGCCCCAGCATTTT
TRBD1 TRBJ2-1 NA TRBV5-1 14 CASRQGSLDNEQFF TGCGCCAGCAGACAGGGGAGTTTGGACAATGAGCAGTTCTTC
NA TRBJ2-2 few TRBV4-2 15 CASSPRYSLTGELFF TGTGCCAGCAGTCCAAGATATAGCCTAACCGGGGAGCTGTTTTTT
NA TRBJ1-1 NA TRBV11-2 14 CASSLEGGSTEAFF TGTGCCAGCAGCTTAGAGGGGGGAAGCACTGAAGCTTTCTTT
NA TRBJ1-2 NA TRBV27 15 CASSLSGGAGYGYTF TGTGCCAGCAGTTTATCGGGCGGGGCAGGCTATGGCTACACCTTC
TRBD2 TRBJ2-4 NA TRBV18 17 CASSPLGAGGRENIQYF TGTGCCAGCTCACCTCTAGGGGCGGGAGGCCGAGAAAACATTCAGTACTTC
TRBD1 TRBJ1-6 NA TRBV30 16 CAWTLGGQGAGSPLHF TGTGCCTGGACCCTAGGCGGACAGGGGGCTGGTTCACCCCTCCACTTT
TRBD1 TRBJ1-1 once TRBV19 13 CASSRQGNTEAFF TGTGCCAGTAGCAGACAGGGGAACACTGAAGCTTTCTTT
NA TRBJ2-7 NA TRBV21-1 15 CASSTGQGDFYEQYF TGTGCCAGCAGCACGGGACAGGGCGATTTCTACGAGCAGTACTTC
NA TRBJ1-2 NA TRBV6-6 13 CASSYGGNYGYTF TGTGCCAGCAGTTACGGGGGGAACTATGGCTACACCTTC
NA TRBJ2-3 NA TRBV5-1 15 CASSSGFVDADTQYF TGCGCCAGCAGCTCCGGTTTTGTAGATGCAGATACGCAGTATTTT
NA TRBJ2-2 NA TRBV2 15 CASSRTGSNTGELFF TGTGCCAGCAGTCGCACAGGGTCCAACACCGGGGAGCTGTTTTTT
TRBD2 TRBJ2-3 NA TRBV6-5 15 CASSPRTSGGLTQYF TGTGCCAGCAGTCCTAGGACTAGCGGGGGGTTAACGCAGTATTTT
NA TRBJ2-7 NA TRBV30 12 CAWSPGGGPLYF TGTGCCTGGAGCCCCGGGGGAGGTCCCCTTTACTTC
NA TRBJ1-5 NA TRBV30 13 CAWSVSGNQPQHF TGTGCCTGGAGTGTGTCGGGCAATCAGCCCCAGCATTTT
NA TRBJ2-2 NA TRBV7-9 15 CASSSPGLRTGELFF TGTGCCAGCAGCTCTCCGGGTTTGAGAACCGGGGAGCTGTTTTTT
NA TRBJ1-1 NA TRBV7-2 15 CASSLFGSLETEAFF TGTGCCAGCAGCTTATTTGGAAGTTTGGAGACTGAAGCTTTCTTT
NA TRBJ2-1 NA TRBV7-2 15 CASSLRQGSYNEQFF TGTGCCAGCAGCTTAAGGCAGGGGTCCTACAATGAGCAGTTCTTC
TRBD1 TRBJ2-2 NA TRBV7-9 16 CSSSIHRGANTGELFF TGTTCCAGCAGCATCCACAGGGGAGCGAACACCGGGGAGCTGTTTTTT
TRBD2 TRBJ2-7 NA TRBV7-3 14 CASSRGTSGGEQYF TGTGCCAGCAGCCGAGGGACTAGCGGGGGCGAGCAGTACTTC
TRBD1 TRBJ1-5 once TRBV15 17 CATSRDNAGGSNQPQHF TGTGCCACCAGCAGAGATAACGCAGGGGGTTCCAATCAGCCCCAGCATTTT
TRBD2 TRBJ2-5 NA TRBV7-7 17 CASSQGLARPPGETQYF TGTGCCAGCAGCCAGGGACTAGCTAGGCCTCCAGGGGAGACCCAGTACTTC
TRBD2 TRBJ2-3 NA TRBV27 18 CASSLSTSGGLATDTQYF TGTGCCAGCAGTTTATCAACTAGCGGGGGGCTGGCGACAGATACGCAGTATTTT
NA TRBJ1-2 NA TRBV11-2 13 CASSLDAVSSYTF TGTGCCAGCAGCTTAGATGCGGTCAGTTCCTACACCTTC
TRBD1 TRBJ2-2 NA TRBV5-6 15 CASSLGQGGSGELFF TGTGCCAGCAGCCTTGGACAGGGTGGGTCCGGGGAGCTGTTTTTT
TRBD1 TRBJ1-1 NA TRBV7-8 16 CASSLPGQGRNTEAFF TGTGCCAGCAGCTTGCCTGGACAGGGGAGGAACACTGAAGCTTTCTTT